The 18 T cell receptor beta chains reported below all come from one sample, sequenced in a study of blood T cells in healthy people across ages. Primers used in a second PCR of roughly 7 to 11 cycles were a sample-barcoded 5' primer and a J-beta primer mix. TCRdb analysed the 5' RACE reads with MiXCR anew, one entry per CDR3 protein. The table has around 1,100,000 distinct CDR3 sequences, roughly two fifths seen once. The sample comprised blood. Receptors were obtained from a man between 18 and 35 years old in good health.

As regards this clonotype: One end of the junction fails to match germline, which may point to a read error. The chain is built from TRBV5-1 and TRBJ2-1; 7 nucleotides line up with TRBD2. Germline-derived CDR1 and CDR2 are SGHRS and YFSETQ. The CDR3 covers 17 residues. The CDR3 nucleotides are TGCGCCTGCAGCTCGTCTAAGCGGGGATTCTCCTACAATGAGCAGTTCTTC. It encodes CACSSSKRGFSYNEQFF.

This clonotype was recorded a few times. V is TRBV6-1 and J is TRBJ1-2, with 9 bases fitting TRBD1. This CDR3 is 13 amino acids long. Germline V gives CDR1 MNHNS, CDR2 SASEGT. J lost 8 bases, V lost 6 bases, and 7 bases had no gene match. CDR3 sequence reads: CASSADRGGGYTF. The CDR3 region has the DNA TGTGCCAGCAGCGCAGACAGGGGGGGCGGCTACACCTTC.

CDR3: CASSQTDSEGQPQHF. The CDR3 nucleotides read TGTGCCAGCTCCCAGACAGACTCGGAGGGTCAGCCCCAGCATTTT. This chain links TRBV9 with TRBJ1-5, with D possibly TRBD1 on 5 matching bases. This CDR3 has 15 amino acids. V was pared by 7 bases and J by 6 bases, with 20 bases between. Germline loops: CDR1 SGDLS, CDR2 YYNGEE.

The V and J genes are TRBV29-1 and TRBJ2-2, with D unresolved. The CDR3 is 12 amino acids. The V gene lost 3 bases and the J gene lost 5 bases, with 7 bases spanning the gap. The germline V gene has CDR1 SQVTM and CDR2 ANQGSEA. DNA for the CDR3: TGCAGCGTTGATCCGGCGACCGGGGAGCTGTTTTTT. This sequence encodes CSVDPATGELFF.

CDR3 coding DNA: TGCGCCAGCACTTCCGCAAACACTGAAGCTTTCTTT. Its protein product is CASTSANTEAFF. The chain has TRBV4-1 and TRBJ1-1; no definite D call. This CDR3 is 12 amino acids long. The germline V gene encodes CDR1 MGHRA and CDR2 YSYEKL. Trimming took 7 bases from V and 2 from J, leaving 8 bases between them.

J is TRBJ1-1 and V is TRBV27; the D is unclear. V lost 3 bases and J lost 4, with 12 bases in between. There are 14 residues in the CDR3. Germline CDR1 and CDR2: MNHEY and SMNVEV (reference sequence). CDR3 residues: CASSLDPKGTEAFF. CDR3 in DNA: TGTGCCAGCAGTTTGGACCCGAAGGGCACTGAAGCTTTCTTT.

This clonotype occurred a few times. This chain uses TRBV4-3 with TRBJ1-2, with D possibly matching TRBD1 (6 bases). In germline, CDR1 is LGHNA, CDR2 YSLEER. The CDR3 has 15 residues. V gave up 0 bases and J gave up 7 bases, with 15 bases separating them. CDR3 region: CASSQELGQSGGYTF. In DNA, the CDR3 is TGCGCCAGCAGCCAAGAATTAGGACAGTCGGGTGGCTACACCTTC.

The chain links TRBV20-1 to TRBJ1-5; possibly TRBD1 for D (5 bases). Between the trimmed V and J ends, which lost 2 bases and 7 bases, there was a span of 12 bases. The CDR3 is made up of 13 amino acids. Germline-derived CDR1 and CDR2 are DFQATT and SNEGSKA (reference sequence). The CDR3 is CSARSGTGQPQHF. CDR3 nucleotide sequence: TGCAGTGCTAGATCCGGGACCGGGCAGCCCCAGCATTTT.

This clonotype is a singleton in its sample. A read error may explain this, as a much larger clone is one base away. This chain uses TRBV7-2 with TRBJ2-1, with D possibly TRBD2 on 5 matching bases. CDR3 length equals 15 residues. Germline loops: CDR1 SGHTA, CDR2 FQGNSA. V was pared by 0 bases and J by 6 bases, with 12 bases between. For the CDR3, the DNA is TGTACCAGCAGCTTAGCGCTAGCTGCCCGCAATGAGCAGTTCTTC. This encodes CTSSLALAARNEQFF.

This sequence joins TRBV10-3 and TRBJ1-2; D is possibly TRBD1 (6 bases). The CDR3 totals 16 residues. V gave up 0 bases and J gave up 10 bases, with 21 bases separating them. Per germline, CDR1 ENHRY and CDR2 SYGVKD. This CDR3 reads CAISESQQGRIGDYTF. Here the CDR3 DNA reads TGTGCCATCAGTGAGTCTCAGCAGGGGAGGATCGGTGACTACACCTTC.

The chain recombines TRBV27 with TRBJ2-3; 9 bases match TRBD2. From germline, CDR1 is MNHEY and CDR2 SMNVEV (reference sequence). J was trimmed by 4 bases and V by 2 bases; bases with no gene match: 10. The CDR3 totals 17 residues. The CDR3 loop reads CASSLKAGGFDADTQYF. In DNA form, the CDR3 reads TGTGCCAGCAGTTTAAAGGCGGGGGGGTTCGACGCAGATACGCAGTATTTT.

This clonotype was counted between two and nine times. This sequence joins TRBV20-1 and TRBJ2-7; TRBD1 agrees at 7 bases. The CDR3 spans 13 residues. Germline CDR1 is DFQATT and CDR2 is SNEGSKA (reference sequence). Unmatched junction bases numbered 5, after V lost 5 bases and J lost 1 base. The CDR3, as DNA: TGCAGTGCTGGGGACAGTGTGTCCTACGAGCAGTACTTC. Translation gives CSAGDSVSYEQYF.

This chain connects TRBV4-3 to TRBJ1-1, with D possibly TRBD1 on 5 matching bases. Trimming left V 4 bases short and J 1 base short, with 16 bases between. The V gene's germline CDR1 is LGHNA and CDR2 YSLEER. CDR3 length: 16 residues. The CDR3 DNA reads TGCGCCAGCAGCCCTTCACTCCTTACAGGGAACACTGAAGCTTTCTTT. Translating gives CASSPSLLTGNTEAFF.

The chain employs TRBV20-1 and TRBJ1-2, with 10 nucleotides matching TRBD1. After removal of 2 bases from V and 5 bases from J, the junction contained 11 bases not matched to a gene. This CDR3 is 16 amino acids long. Per the germline V gene, CDR1 is DFQATT and CDR2 is SNEGSKA (reference sequence). The CDR3 region has the DNA TGCAGTGCTAGAACGACAGGGGGCTGGGGTTCGTATGGCTACACCTTC. It codes for CSARTTGGWGSYGYTF.

This clonotype was counted a few times. The chain joins TRBV20-1 to TRBJ1-1; perhaps TRBD1 as D (6 bases). This CDR3 is 18 amino acids long. Germline CDR1 and CDR2: DFQATT and SNEGSKA (reference sequence). V gave up 0 bases and J gave up 2 bases, with 22 bases separating them. The CDR3 loop reads CSARDRYQGTTLNTEAFF. The CDR3 DNA is TGCAGTGCTAGAGATAGGTATCAGGGGACAACGTTAAACACTGAAGCTTTCTTT.

This chain connects TRBV3-1 to TRBJ2-3, with no clear D. Trimming left V 2 bases short and J 4 bases short, with 13 bases between. Looked up from germline, CDR1 is LGHDT and CDR2 is YNNKEL (reference sequence). CDR3 length equals 15 residues. DNA of the CDR3: TGTGCCAGCAGCCAACTAGATCAGCCAGCAGATACGCAGTATTTT. It specifies CASSQLDQPADTQYF.

This rearrangement joins TRBV7-6 to TRBJ2-1, with no clear D. Between the trimmed V and J ends, which lost 5 bases and 9 bases, there was a span of 11 bases. The germline CDR1 and CDR2 sequences are SGHVS and FNYEAQ. CDR3 length: 12 amino acids. In DNA form, the CDR3 reads TGTGCCAGCAGCCCTCTCTCGCGTGAGCAGTTCTTC. Protein product: CASSPLSREQFF.

J is TRBJ1-1 and V is TRBV29-1; tentative D call: TRBD1 (5 bases). Germline V gene lookup returns CDR1 SQVTM and CDR2 ANQGSEA. V lost 4 bases and J lost 0, with 6 bases in between. The CDR3 covers 12 residues. CDR3 sequence reads: CSVAGLNTEAFF. In DNA, the CDR3 is TGCAGCGTTGCAGGGCTGAACACTGAAGCTTTCTTT.